This T cell receptor (beta chain) derives from a study of T cells in tuberculosis. About the research overall: A South African cohort included IGRA-negative adolescents, latently infected IGRA-positive adolescents and adults with active tuberculosis. Study results and limitations: Shorter CDR3-alpha in active tuberculosis partly drove smaller distances. Classification accuracy was 87% (AUROC 0.90) with the GMM-specific repertoire.

Trimming removed 1 base from V and 6 bases from J, with 13 bases in between. This CDR3 region has 14 residues. Germline CDR1 LNHDA, CDR2 SQIVND (reference sequence). Note on this clone: The target antigen is unknown.

TCRdb's table, derived via immunoSEQ multiplex PCR, lists solely in-frame clones and lacks some. Seen here are tens of thousands of clones, just over 90% observed once, and the top ten hold under 20%. The receptor comes from a donor aged 10 to 29 with latent tuberculosis or without tuberculosis infection. Some clones in this sample may be carry-over from other donors' samples. The sequenced material came from PBMCs. The chain links TRBV19 to TRBJ2-7; D is unclear. The CDR3 sequence is CASSIGGVRFEQYF. DNA of the CDR3: TGTGCCAGTAGTATAGGTGGAGTTCGGTTCGAGCAGTACTTC.